This T cell receptor (beta chain) was found in a study of control samples from healthy donors and cancer patients. This CDR3 spans 14 amino acids. The germline V gene encodes CDR1 SEHNR and CDR2 FQNEAQ (reference sequence). V lost 3 bases to trimming and J lost 6 bases, with 14 bases between them. The protocol was immunoSEQ multiplex PCR, while the TCRdb copy is restricted to in-frame clones and leaves out a portion. Seen here are about 170,000 clones, 80% to 95% observed once, and the top ten hold about 4%. The genes are TRBV7-9 and TRBJ1-1; no firm D call. The receptor was isolated from a woman between 55 and 75 years old in good health. The specimen sequenced was blood. CDR3 bases: TGTGCCAGCAGCTTCGGTACCCGGAGCGCTGAAGCTTTCTTT. Its protein product is CASSFGTRSAEAFF. Variable domain in full (rest from reference TRBV7-9 and TRBJ1-1): DTGVSQNPRHKITKRGQNVTFRCDPISEHNRLYWYRQTLGQGPEFLTYFQNEAQLEKSRLLSDRFSAERPKGSFSTLEIQRTEQGDSAMYLCASSFGTRSAEAFFGQGTRLTVV.